The source of this T cell receptor beta chain is a study of shared clonotypes between healthy human individuals. Several immunoSEQ plates held equal portions of the genomic DNA taken from each subset. Assay used: immunoSEQ multiplex PCR; TCRdb lists only in-frame clones, some missing. The data contain approximately 980,000 clones, approximately 76% of them singletons. Germline-derived CDR1 and CDR2 are SGHTA and FQGNSA. V was clipped by 6 bases and J by 9 bases; unmatched bases: 11. The CDR3 runs to 15 residues. The donors were adults (healthy and HIV-negative) with no recent acute infections or vaccinations.

This chain uses TRBV7-2 with TRBJ2-5; the match to TRBD2 covers 12 bases. Sequencing was performed on memory CD4+ T cells sorted from blood. The subset denotes: CD45RA-negative fraction. The TCR originated in a man between 18 and 29 years old in good health. The DNA of the CDR3 is TGTGCCAGCAGTCAAACCTCCGGGACTAGCGGGCCCCAGTACTTC. It yields the protein CASSQTSGTSGPQYF.